This T cell receptor (beta chain) was sequenced in a study of blood T cell repertoires in COVID-19. This table comes from immunoSEQ multiplex PCR, and its TCRdb copy is limited to in-frame clones, with some not included. The sample shows 85,000 to 100,000 clones, about 91% of them seen only once. This clone was detected a few times. This CDR3 region has 14 residues. V lost 4 bases to trimming and J lost 3 bases; unmatched junction nucleotides: 7. CDR1 is SGHRS and CDR2 is YFSETQ in the germline V gene. The V gene is TRBV5-1, the J gene TRBJ2-7; 7 positions agree with TRBD1. Sequencing was performed on peripheral blood. This receptor was identified in a man in his fifties with COVID-19, enrolled during active disease. This CDR3 is CASSEQGIGYEQYF. The CDR3 DNA follows: TGCGCCAGCAGCGAACAGGGGATCGGCTACGAGCAGTACTTC.